This T cell receptor beta chain was sequenced during a study of blood T cell repertoires in COVID-19. Across the study: The analysed material was cDNA or gDNA that came from T cells, B-cell-depleted T cells, or PBMCs.

This clone was detected once. The CDR3 spans 15 residues. V shed 2 bases and J shed 8 bases, with 15 bases lying between them. The germline V gene has CDR1 KGHSH and CDR2 LQKENI. Those enrolled, adults aged 18 to 89 years, came from under 25 US areas. Recovered status in Cohort 3 required two negative PCRs, clearance, or symptom resolution. The table came from immunoSEQ multiplex PCR; TCRdb's copy has only in-frame clones and leaves some out. The sample contains more than 300,000 clones, around nine tenths of which appear only once. Sequences were obtained from PBMCs or T cells enriched from blood (not recorded which). The TCR was taken from a young woman who had recovered from COVID-19. The genes are TRBV18 and TRBJ1-4; a possible D gene is TRBD1 (6 bases). CDR3 nucleotide sequence: TGTGCCAGCTCACCAAACGCAGGGGAAAAAGAAAAACTGTTTTTT. This encodes CASSPNAGEKEKLFF. The entire variable domain, with the rest obtained from reference TRBV18 and TRBJ1-4, is as follows: NAGVMQNPRHLVRRRGQEARLRCSPMKGHSHVYWYRQLPEEGLKFMVYLQKENIIDESGMPKERFSAEFPKEGPSILRIQQVVRGDSAAYFCASSPNAGEKEKLFFGSGTQLSVL.